This entry lists 2 T cell receptor beta chains sequenced from one sample in a study of CD4 T cells in relation to SARS-CoV-2 and coronaviruses. Libraries were prepared by immunoSEQ multiplex PCR; TCRdb keeps only in-frame clonotypes and omits some of them. The data show 58,000 or so clones, approximately 90% seen once. The specimen sequenced was naive CD4+ T cells from PBMCs. Subset reported: naive CD4+ T cells isolated by negative enrichment. The receptors shown here come from an adult with COVID-19.

The chain has TRBV19 and TRBJ1-1; D ambiguous. In germline, CDR1 is LNHDA, CDR2 SQIVND (reference sequence). CDR3 length: 11 residues. Trimming shortened V by 6 bases and J by 0 bases, and 2 bases separated the two germline ends. The CDR3 reads CASRLNTEAFF. The DNA for the CDR3 is TGTGCCAGTAGATTGAACACTGAAGCTTTCTTT.

The chain uses TRBV2 and TRBJ2-7; D unresolved. This CDR3 comprises 13 residues. Looked up from germline, CDR1 is SNHLY and CDR2 is FYNNEI. V was cut by 5 bases and J by 2 bases, with 10 bases left in between. For the CDR3, the DNA is TGTGCCAGCAGTCGCCTAATAACCTACGAGCAGTACTTC. It codes for CASSRLITYEQYF.